The next 27 T cell receptor beta chains were all read from a single sample in a study of blood T cells in healthy people across ages. Through a sample-barcoded 5' primer and a J-beta primer mix, a second PCR was run for roughly 6 to 12 cycles. MiXCR was run by TCRdb on the 5' RACE reads, yielding one entry per CDR3 protein. The sample lists about 1.1 million distinct CDR3 sequences, roughly two fifths occurring once. Sequenced material: blood. The origin of the receptors is a man aged 18 to 29 in good health.

V usage is TRBV7-2 and J usage is TRBJ2-2; D unresolved. The CDR3 covers 19 residues. The V gene's germline CDR1 is SGHTA and CDR2 FQGNSA. V was clipped by 6 bases and J by 4 bases, with 27 bases between them. CDR3 bases: TGTGCCAGCAGTATACACATAGACCGGGCCCACCGACCCACCGGGGAGCTGTTTTTT. This translates into CASSIHIDRAHRPTGELFF.

This clonotype occurred a few times. The chain combines TRBV2 with TRBJ1-2; D is undetermined. Germline-derived CDR1 and CDR2 are SNHLY and FYNNEI. The CDR3 extends over 12 amino acids. Trimming pared 8 bases from V and 8 bases from J, leaving 15 bases between. The CDR3 region has the DNA TGTGCCAGCTTTGGGCAGAAAGGCGGCTACACCTTC. This encodes CASFGQKGGYTF.

This clonotype was seen a handful of times. V is TRBV3-1 and J is TRBJ2-5; D remains unclear. This CDR3 spans 13 amino acids. Trimming stripped 0 bases from V and 3 bases from J, with 5 bases between. Germline CDR1 is LGHDT and CDR2 is YNNKEL (reference sequence). The CDR3 loop is CASSQENKETQYF. The DNA of the CDR3 is TGTGCCAGCAGCCAAGAGAACAAAGAGACCCAGTACTTC.

This clonotype has a handful of counts. V usage is TRBV6-2 or TRBV6-3 and J usage is TRBJ2-5; 8 nucleotides agree with TRBD1. Germline V CDR1 and CDR2: MNHEY, SVGEGT. The V and J ends lost 5 bases and 7 bases, in that order; junction bases with no gene match: 9. The CDR3 has 14 residues. CDR3 amino acids: CASSLRDRSLTQYF. The CDR3 DNA follows: TGTGCCAGCAGTCTCCGGGACAGGTCCTTGACCCAGTACTTC.

The rearrangement links TRBV20-1 to TRBJ1-1; D perhaps matches TRBD1 (6 bases). V lost 2 bases, J lost 12 bases, and 13 bases lay in between. The CDR3 totals 11 residues. The V gene's germline CDR1 is DFQATT and CDR2 SNEGSKA (reference sequence). CDR3 sequence: CSARPGQRPFF. CDR3 bases: TGCAGTGCTAGACCGGGACAAAGACCTTTCTTT.

The rearrangement uses TRBV12-3 or TRBV12-4 and TRBJ2-3, with TRBD1 matching over 8 bases. The CDR3 sequence is 16 residues long. V was pared by 3 bases and J by 1 base, with 6 bases of the junction left unmatched. CDR3 coding DNA: TGTGCCAGCAGTTTTGGACCGGGACAGGGCACAGATACGCAGTATTTT. Amino acid sequence: CASSFGPGQGTDTQYF.

The chain recombines TRBV9 with TRBJ1-1; no clear D gene. The V gene's germline CDR1 is SGDLS and CDR2 YYNGEE. The ends were cut back, 0 bases at V and 1 base at J, with 7 bases in the middle. This CDR3 has 14 residues. CDR3 sequence (DNA): TGTGCCAGCAGCGTAGACCTACAGAACACTGAAGCTTTCTTT. Translated, it gives CASSVDLQNTEAFF.

In the case of this clonotype: Being one base from a much bigger clone, this may be a read error. This rearrangement joins TRBV4-2 to TRBJ2-1; 10 bases map to TRBD1. The CDR3 totals 17 residues. Germline CDR1 is LGHNA and CDR2 is YNFKEQ. After removal of 2 bases from V and 5 bases from J, the junction contained 9 bases not matched to a gene. The CDR3 nucleotides are TGTGCCAGCAGCCAACAAAAGACAGGGGGCTCGGACAATGAGCAGTTCTTC. This encodes CASSQQKTGGSDNEQFF.

This clonotype appeared once. This chain connects TRBV20-1 to TRBJ2-5; TRBD2 agrees at 14 bases. Looked up from germline, CDR1 is DFQATT and CDR2 is SNEGSKA (reference sequence). The CDR3 runs to 16 residues. With V trimmed by 4 bases and J by 2 bases, 6 bases remained unmatched. The DNA for the CDR3 is TGCAGTGCTACCATGGGGACTAGCGGGGGACAAGAGACCCAGTACTTC. Protein: CSATMGTSGGQETQYF.

The gene calls are TRBV4-1 and TRBJ1-1; D is ambiguous. V was pared by 6 bases and J by 2 bases, with 16 bases between. CDR1 and CDR2 (germline): MGHRA, YSYEKL. The CDR3 totals 15 residues. The CDR3 protein is CASRLPGQRNTEAFF. The CDR3 nucleotides are TGCGCCAGCAGACTACCCGGGCAGCGCAACACTGAAGCTTTCTTT.

This clonotype has only a few counts. V and J are TRBV27 and TRBJ1-6; no firm D call. This CDR3 has 16 residues. V lost 6 bases, J lost 0 bases, and 12 bases lay in between. CDR1 is MNHEY and CDR2 is SMNVEV in the germline V gene (reference sequence). The DNA for the CDR3 is TGTGCCAGCAGCGTCCAACAAGGCTCCTATAATTCACCCCTCCACTTT. This codes for CASSVQQGSYNSPLHF.

In its sample, this clonotype was seen many times. The rearrangement joins TRBV9 to TRBJ2-3; D is possibly TRBD2 (5 bases). V was trimmed by 3 bases and J by 6 bases, leaving 11 bases between them. Looked up from germline, CDR1 is SGDLS and CDR2 is YYNGEE. The length of the CDR3 is 13 residues. CDR3: CASSAGFADTQYF. The CDR3 coding sequence is TGTGCCAGCAGCGCGGGGTTTGCCGATACGCAGTATTTT.

V is TRBV3-1 and J is TRBJ2-7; 7 bases map to TRBD1. V dropped 6 bases and J dropped 7; count of bases not matched to a gene: 18. The CDR3 extends over 16 amino acids. The germline V gene has CDR1 LGHDT and CDR2 YNNKEL (reference sequence). The CDR3: CASSQMTGSRGNEQYF. The DNA for the CDR3 is TGTGCCAGCAGTCAAATGACAGGGTCGAGGGGCAATGAGCAGTACTTC.

A word on this clonotype: Compared with germline, one end of the junction differs, possibly owing to a read error. CDR3 sequence: CASSQEAGTANEKPFF. In nucleotides, the CDR3 is TGTGCCAGCAGCCAAGAGGCGGGGACAGCTAATGAAAAACCGTTTTTT. The chain has TRBV4-2 and TRBJ1-4; 7 bases are a match to TRBD1. The CDR3 is made up of 16 amino acids. Germline CDR1 LGHNA, CDR2 YNFKEQ.

This clonotype was seen only a few times. The gene calls are TRBV9 and TRBJ2-1; TRBD2 is a possible D gene (5 bases). Per the germline V gene, CDR1 is SGDLS and CDR2 is YYNGEE. Trimming removed 7 bases at V and 0 bases at J, with 11 bases between. The CDR3 loop spans 14 amino acids. The DNA of the CDR3 is TGTGCCAGCCGAGGGAGCAGCTCCTACAATGAGCAGTTCTTC. Amino acid sequence: CASRGSSSYNEQFF.

The chain employs TRBV2 and TRBJ2-5; D unclear. CDR3 length equals 15 residues. Trimming removed 3 bases from V and 0 bases from J, with 11 bases in between. CDR1 SNHLY and CDR2 FYNNEI come from the germline V gene. CDR3 sequence: CASSEFTDYQETQYF. The CDR3 DNA is TGTGCCAGCAGTGAGTTTACAGATTACCAAGAGACCCAGTACTTC.

V usage is TRBV20-1 and J usage is TRBJ2-1, with 12 bases lining up with TRBD2. CDR1 is DFQATT and CDR2 is SNEGSKA in the germline V gene (reference sequence). The CDR3 is made up of 15 amino acids. The V segment lost 5 bases and the J segment 6 bases; nucleotides outside the gene matches: 8. The CDR3 coding sequence is TGCAGTGCTCCCGGACTAGCGGGATTCTTCAATGAGCAGTTCTTC. Its protein product is CSAPGLAGFFNEQFF.

V and J are TRBV4-1 and TRBJ1-1; D uncertain. Between the trimmed V and J ends, which lost 4 bases and 3 bases, there was a span of 9 bases. The CDR3 runs 13 residues. Germline V gives CDR1 MGHRA, CDR2 YSYEKL. CDR3 nucleotides: TGCGCCAGCAGCCTGTCGGACGACACTGAAGCTTTCTTT. It encodes CASSLSDDTEAFF.

This chain connects TRBV20-1 to TRBJ2-4, with a possible D match to TRBD1 (6 bases). The CDR3 totals 13 residues. The germline V and J ends were trimmed by 3 bases and 13 bases, with 19 bases remaining between them. Per germline, CDR1 DFQATT and CDR2 SNEGSKA (reference sequence). The CDR3 reads CSASPEGENEQYF. In DNA form, the CDR3 reads TGCAGTGCTAGCCCCGAGGGGGAGAATGAGCAGTACTTC.

The chain combines TRBV9 with TRBJ1-1; D is unclear. Trimming took 4 bases from V and 3 from J, leaving 16 bases between them. This CDR3 has 15 amino acids. CDR1 and CDR2 (germline): SGDLS, YYNGEE. The CDR3 DNA follows: TGTGCCAGCAGCCCCTCCGGGCGGGGAGACACTGAAGCTTTCTTT. Its translation: CASSPSGRGDTEAFF.

The chain recombines TRBV28 with TRBJ1-2, with D hard to call. Germline loops: CDR1 MDHEN, CDR2 SYDVKM. Trimming pared 3 bases from V and 7 bases from J, leaving 12 bases between. CDR3 length equals 13 residues. The CDR3 protein is CASSLIFGPGYTF. In DNA, the CDR3 is TGTGCCAGCAGTTTGATCTTCGGGCCTGGCTACACCTTC.

This clonotype was picked up a small number of times. This rearrangement joins TRBV4-2 to TRBJ2-1; TRBD1 matches at 7 bases. Germline V lookup: CDR1 LGHNA, CDR2 YNFKEQ. The junction had 4 bases not matched to a gene; V was cut back by 1 base and J by 4 bases. This CDR3 is 15 amino acids long. The CDR3 is CASSQGLTGYNEQFF. The DNA of the CDR3 is TGTGCCAGCAGCCAAGGGTTGACAGGGTACAATGAGCAGTTCTTC.

This chain links TRBV20-1 with TRBJ2-5; tentatively, D is TRBD2 (6 bases). Trimming left V 0 bases short and J 4 bases short, with 21 bases between. Germline V gene lookup returns CDR1 DFQATT and CDR2 SNEGSKA (reference sequence). The length of the CDR3 is 17 residues. CDR3 in amino acids: CSARDPALWEDLETQYF. CDR3 coding DNA: TGCAGTGCTAGAGATCCAGCCCTTTGGGAGGATCTAGAGACCCAGTACTTC.

The gene calls are TRBV7-8 and TRBJ2-3, with TRBD2 as a possible D gene (7 bases). Per germline, CDR1 SGHVS and CDR2 FQNEAQ. This CDR3 comprises 13 residues. The V end lost 5 bases, the J end lost 7 bases, and 13 bases lay between the germline ends. The CDR3 region is CASSGGAKYTQYF. The DNA for the CDR3 is TGTGCCAGCAGCGGGGGGGCGAAATATACGCAGTATTTT.

As to this clonotype: One junction end disagrees with the germline gene, perhaps due to a read error. The genes are TRBV7-3 and TRBJ2-2; D is undetermined. The CDR3 consists of 14 residues. Germline CDR1 and CDR2: SGHTA and FQGTGA. CDR3 nucleotide sequence: TGTGCCAGCAGCTTAACAGGGAACGCCGGGGAGCTGTTTTTT. Its translation is CASSLTGNAGELFF.

This sequence joins TRBV20-1 and TRBJ2-3; weak D call: TRBD2 (5 bases). Germline values: CDR1 DFQATT, CDR2 SNEGSKA (reference sequence). V was shortened by 6 bases and J by 14 bases, with 24 bases between the two germline ends. The CDR3 covers 13 residues. CDR3 in amino acids: CSAGAPNTGELYF. DNA of the CDR3: TGCAGTGCAGGTGCACCGAACACCGGGGAGCTGTATTTT.

V usage is TRBV7-9 and J usage is TRBJ2-7; TRBD1 matches at 9 bases. Germline V gives CDR1 SEHNR, CDR2 FQNEAQ (reference sequence). The CDR3 runs to 15 residues. V trimming: 2 bases; J trimming: 1 base; junction bases outside the gene matches: 3. The CDR3 region has the DNA TGTGCCAGCAGCTTACCGGGACAGGGATCCTACGAGCAGTACTTC. Translating gives CASSLPGQGSYEQYF. The full variable domain, in which reference TRBV7-9 and TRBJ2-7 provide the parts outside the CDR3, is DTGVSQNPRHKITKRGQNVTFRCDPISEHNRLYWYRQTLGQGPEFLTYFQNEAQLEKSRLLSDRFSAERPKGSFSTLEIQRTEQGDSAMYLCASSLPGQGSYEQYFGPGTRLTVT.